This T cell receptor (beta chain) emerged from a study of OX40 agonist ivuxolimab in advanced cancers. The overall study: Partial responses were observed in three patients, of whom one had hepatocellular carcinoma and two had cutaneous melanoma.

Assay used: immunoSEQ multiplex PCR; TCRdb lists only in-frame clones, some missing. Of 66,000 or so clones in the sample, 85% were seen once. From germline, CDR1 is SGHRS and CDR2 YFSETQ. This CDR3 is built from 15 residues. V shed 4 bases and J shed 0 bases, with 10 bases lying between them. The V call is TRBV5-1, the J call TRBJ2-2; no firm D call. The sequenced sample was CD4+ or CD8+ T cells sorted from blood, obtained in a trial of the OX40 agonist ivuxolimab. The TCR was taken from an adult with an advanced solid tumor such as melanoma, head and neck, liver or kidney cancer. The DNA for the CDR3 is TGCGCCAGCAGCCTGTCTTGGACGAACACCGGGGAGCTGTTTTTT. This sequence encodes CASSLSWTNTGELFF.